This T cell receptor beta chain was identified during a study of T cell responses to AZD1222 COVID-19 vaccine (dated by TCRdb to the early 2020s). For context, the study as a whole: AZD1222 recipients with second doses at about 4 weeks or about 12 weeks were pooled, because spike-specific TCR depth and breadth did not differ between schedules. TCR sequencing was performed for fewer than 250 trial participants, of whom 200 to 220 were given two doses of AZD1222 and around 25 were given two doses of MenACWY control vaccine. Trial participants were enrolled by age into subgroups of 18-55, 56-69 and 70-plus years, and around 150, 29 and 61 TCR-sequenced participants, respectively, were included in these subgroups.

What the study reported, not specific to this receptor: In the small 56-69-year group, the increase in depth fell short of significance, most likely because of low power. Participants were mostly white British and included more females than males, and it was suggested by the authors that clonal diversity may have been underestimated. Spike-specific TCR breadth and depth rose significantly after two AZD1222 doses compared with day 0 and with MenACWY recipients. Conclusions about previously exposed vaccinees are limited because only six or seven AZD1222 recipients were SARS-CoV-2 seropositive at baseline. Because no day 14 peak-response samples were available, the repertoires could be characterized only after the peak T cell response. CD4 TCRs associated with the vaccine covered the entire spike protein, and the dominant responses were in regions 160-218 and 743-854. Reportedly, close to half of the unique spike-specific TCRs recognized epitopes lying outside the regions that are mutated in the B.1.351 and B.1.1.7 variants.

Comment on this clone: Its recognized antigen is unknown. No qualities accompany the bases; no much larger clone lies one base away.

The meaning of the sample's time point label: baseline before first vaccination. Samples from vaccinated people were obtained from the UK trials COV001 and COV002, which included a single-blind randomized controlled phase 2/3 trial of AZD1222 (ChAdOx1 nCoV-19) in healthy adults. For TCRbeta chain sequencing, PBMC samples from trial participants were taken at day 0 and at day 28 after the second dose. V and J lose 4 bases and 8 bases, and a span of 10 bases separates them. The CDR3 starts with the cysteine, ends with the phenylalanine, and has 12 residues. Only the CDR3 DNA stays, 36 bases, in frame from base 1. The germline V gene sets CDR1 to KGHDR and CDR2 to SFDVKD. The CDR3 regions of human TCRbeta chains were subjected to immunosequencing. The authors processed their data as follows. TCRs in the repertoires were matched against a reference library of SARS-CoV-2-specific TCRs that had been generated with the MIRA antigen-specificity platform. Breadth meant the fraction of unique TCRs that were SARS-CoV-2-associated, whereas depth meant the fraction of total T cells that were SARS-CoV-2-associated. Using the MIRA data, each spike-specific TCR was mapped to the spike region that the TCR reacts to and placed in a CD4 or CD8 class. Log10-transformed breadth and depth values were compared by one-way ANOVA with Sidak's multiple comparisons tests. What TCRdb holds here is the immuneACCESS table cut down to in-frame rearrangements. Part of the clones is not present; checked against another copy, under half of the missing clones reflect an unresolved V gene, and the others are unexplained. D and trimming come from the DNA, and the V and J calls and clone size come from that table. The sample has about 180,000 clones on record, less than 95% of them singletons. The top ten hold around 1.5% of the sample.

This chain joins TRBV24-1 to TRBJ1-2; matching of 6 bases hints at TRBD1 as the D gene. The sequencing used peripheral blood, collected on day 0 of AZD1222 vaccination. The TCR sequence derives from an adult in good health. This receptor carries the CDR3 CATSEQGEGYTF. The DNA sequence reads TGTGCCACCAGTGAACAGGGTGAAGGCTACACCTTC.